The 8 T cell receptor beta chains in this list originate from one sample, sequenced in a study of T-cell memory formation after mild COVID-19 (dated by TCRdb to the early 2020s). To prepare the library, 5' RACE was applied. Sequencing instrument: Illumina NovaSeq 6000. TCRdb itself trimmed the public reads at Q25 with fastp, ran MiXCR and retained productive beta chains. Under each unique CDR3 protein, matching rows form one entry showing the most common genes and DNA. Counted in this sample were 400,000 to 500,000 distinct CDR3 sequences; roughly 18% of them appeared once. The ten largest clones add up to about 22% of the sample. Sequenced: PBMCs or a T cell subset sorted from them (not recorded which). Source of these receptors: a man between 18 and 29 years old who had mild COVID-19 (a few samples of this study predate the infection). The sample titles of this study are shuffled in the database, so cell type and time point are left out; the donor was told from shared clones.

The J gene is TRBJ1-4, the V gene TRBV7-7, with no clear D. Germline CDR1 reads SSHAT; CDR2 reads FNYEAQ (reference sequence). The CDR3 is 15 residues long. The germline V and J ends were trimmed by 5 bases and 2 bases, with 12 bases remaining between them. The CDR3 is CASSPTGSTNEKLFF. DNA for the CDR3: TGTGCCAGCAGCCCCACCGGATCTACTAATGAAAAACTGTTTTTT.

In its sample, this clonotype was seen a few times. This chain joins TRBV6-5 and TRBJ1-1; D perhaps matches TRBD1 (6 bases). Germline V gives CDR1 MNHEY, CDR2 SVGAGI. The CDR3 totals 17 residues. Trimming removed 2 bases from V and 0 bases from J, with 16 bases in between. This chain's CDR3 is CASSYNPRGGLNTEAFF. The CDR3 DNA follows: TGTGCCAGCAGTTACAACCCAAGGGGGGGTTTGAACACTGAAGCTTTCTTT.

The V call is TRBV4-3, the J call TRBJ2-2; the match to TRBD1 covers 8 bases. V lost 3 bases to trimming and J lost 4 bases; unmatched junction nucleotides: 1. Germline CDR1 LGHNA, CDR2 YSLEER. CDR3 length: 14 amino acids. The CDR3 is CASSHGQGTGELFF. CDR3 in DNA: TGCGCCAGCAGCCATGGACAGGGCACCGGGGAGCTGTTTTTT.

The chain uses TRBV14 and TRBJ1-1; D is ambiguous. The V end was cut by 0 bases, the J end by 0 bases, with 8 bases between. This CDR3 has 15 amino acids. Germline values: CDR1 SGHDN, CDR2 FVKESK. CDR3 DNA: TGTGCCAGCAGCCAAGATGGTTGGGTGAACACTGAAGCTTTCTTT. It codes for CASSQDGWVNTEAFF.

The chain combines TRBV20-1 with TRBJ1-2, with TRBD1 matching 7 bases. The CDR3 length is 14 residues. V lost 1 base, J lost 4 bases, and 6 bases stayed unmatched. The germline V gene encodes CDR1 DFQATT and CDR2 SNEGSKA (reference sequence). The CDR3 spells CSARAEGAGYGYTF. The CDR3 bases are TGCAGTGCTAGAGCCGAGGGGGCGGGCTATGGCTACACCTTC.

The sample holds many counts of this clonotype. This chain links TRBV5-1 with TRBJ2-1; D tentatively fits TRBD1 or TRBD2 (5 bases each). The germline CDR1 and CDR2 sequences are SGHRS and YFSETQ. There are 17 residues in the CDR3. V was shortened by 4 bases and J by 4 bases, with 21 bases between the two germline ends. The chain's CDR3 is CASSGTRSAWGYNEQFF. CDR3 coding DNA: TGCGCCAGCAGCGGAACCAGATCAGCGTGGGGGTACAATGAGCAGTTCTTC.

The chain combines TRBV20-1 with TRBJ1-4; D remains unclear. Trimming left V 2 bases short and J 11 bases short, with 15 bases between. In germline, CDR1 is DFQATT, CDR2 SNEGSKA (reference sequence). The CDR3 sequence is 13 residues long. This CDR3 is CSARQTAFLKLFF. CDR3 bases: TGCAGTGCTAGACAGACGGCCTTTTTGAAACTGTTTTTT.

This clonotype was found a few times. The V call is TRBV6-2 or TRBV6-3, the J call TRBJ2-7; perhaps D is TRBD1 or TRBD2 (5 bases each). Trimming removed 3 bases from V and 2 bases from J, with 11 bases in between. From germline, CDR1 is MNHEY and CDR2 SVGEGT. The CDR3 spans 14 residues. The CDR3 region is CASSYRDGAYEQYF. The CDR3 bases are TGTGCCAGCAGTTATAGGGACGGGGCCTACGAGCAGTACTTC.